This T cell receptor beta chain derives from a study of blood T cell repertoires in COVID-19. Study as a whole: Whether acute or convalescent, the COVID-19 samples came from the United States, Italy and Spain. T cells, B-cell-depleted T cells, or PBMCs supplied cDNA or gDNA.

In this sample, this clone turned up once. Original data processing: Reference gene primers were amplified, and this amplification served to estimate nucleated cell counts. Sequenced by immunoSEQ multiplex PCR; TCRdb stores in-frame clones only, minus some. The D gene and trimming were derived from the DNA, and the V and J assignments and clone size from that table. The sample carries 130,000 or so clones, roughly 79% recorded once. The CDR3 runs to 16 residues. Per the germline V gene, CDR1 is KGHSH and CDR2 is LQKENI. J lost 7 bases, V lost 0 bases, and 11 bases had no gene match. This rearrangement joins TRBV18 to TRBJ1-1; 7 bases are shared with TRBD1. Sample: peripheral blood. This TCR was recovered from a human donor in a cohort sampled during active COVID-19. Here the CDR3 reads CASSPPLRGAKDEAFF. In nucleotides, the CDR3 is TGTGCCAGCTCACCACCGCTCAGGGGGGCGAAAGATGAAGCTTTCTTT.